One sample yielded the 14 T cell receptor beta chains listed below, sequenced in a study of cytomegalovirus exposure and HLA in healthy donors. The PCR was carried out with 60 Vbeta primers and 13 Jbeta primers. Profiling relied on immunoSEQ multiplex PCR, and the TCRdb table lists in-frame clones only, not all of them. The table includes 130,000 to 150,000 clones, around 80% detected once. Material for sequencing was PBMCs. Source of these receptors: a male donor in good health and CMV-seronegative.

This chain joins TRBV7-2 and TRBJ2-7; D might be TRBD1 (6 bases). V was clipped by 1 base and J by 3 bases, with 13 bases between them. This CDR3 comprises 15 residues. From germline, CDR1 is SGHTA and CDR2 FQGNSA. CDR3 loop: CASSLGGRGSYEQYF. DNA of the CDR3: TGTGCCAGCAGCTTAGGGGGCAGGGGAAGCTACGAGCAGTACTTC.

The chain joins TRBV9 to TRBJ1-3, with D perhaps TRBD1 (5 bases). Per germline, CDR1 SGDLS and CDR2 YYNGEE. The CDR3 is 16 amino acids. V was cut by 2 bases and J by 2 bases, with 14 bases left in between. The CDR3 protein is CASSVTLGGTGNTIYF. In nucleotides, the CDR3 is TGTGCCAGCAGCGTTACTTTGGGGGGAACTGGAAACACCATATATTTT.

The chain couples TRBV4-2 to TRBJ1-4, with 8 bases lining up with TRBD1. CDR3 length equals 16 residues. V shed 0 bases, J shed 8 bases, and the junction held 8 bases outside the gene matches. The germline V gene encodes CDR1 LGHNA and CDR2 YNFKEQ. CDR3 region: CASSQDLQGAREKLFF. CDR3 nucleotides: TGTGCCAGCAGCCAAGATCTCCAGGGGGCGCGGGAAAAACTGTTTTTT.

The chain recombines TRBV20-1 with TRBJ2-3; D gene unclear. Germline V gene data show CDR1 as DFQATT and CDR2 as SNEGSKA (reference sequence). This CDR3 comprises 11 residues. Trimming pared 6 bases from V and 6 bases from J, leaving 10 bases between. The CDR3 bases are TGCAGTGCAGCCGTCCTGGATACGCAGTATTTT. This codes for CSAAVLDTQYF.

A few counts support this clone. The chain employs TRBV5-6 and TRBJ1-4, with TRBD1 matching over 9 bases. The germline CDR1 and CDR2 sequences are SGHDT and YYEEEE. This CDR3 comprises 15 residues. With V trimmed by 4 bases and J by 6 bases, 7 bases remained unmatched. The chain's CDR3 is CASSPGQGRDEKLFF. The CDR3 coding sequence is TGTGCCAGCAGCCCCGGACAGGGGAGAGATGAAAAACTGTTTTTT.

V and J are TRBV4-3 and TRBJ1-3, with 7 bases identical to TRBD1. The germline gives CDR1 LGHNA, CDR2 YSLEER. This CDR3 has 15 residues. J gave up 2 bases and V 0 bases, and 1 base lay outside the gene matches. CDR3 protein: CASSQDGTAGNTIYF. The CDR3, as DNA: TGCGCCAGCAGCCAAGATGGGACAGCTGGAAACACCATATATTTT.

This rearrangement joins TRBV29-1 to TRBJ1-2; D remains ambiguous. V was cut by 6 bases and J by 8 bases, with 10 bases left in between. The CDR3 sequence is 10 residues long. CDR1 and CDR2 from the germline V gene are SQVTM and ANQGSEA. In DNA form, the CDR3 reads TGCAGCGTGAGTGAGAACGGCTACACCTTC. It codes for CSVSENGYTF.

This clone has just one count. CDR3 in DNA: TGTGCCAGCAGCCAAGATCTACTAGCGGGGGTAAGCACAGATACGCAGTATTTT. This codes for CASSQDLLAGVSTDTQYF. The chain uses TRBV4-2 and TRBJ2-3; TRBD2 matches 11 bases. CDR1 is LGHNA and CDR2 is YNFKEQ in the germline V gene. J gave up 0 bases and V 0 bases, and 5 bases lay outside the gene matches. This CDR3 contains 18 residues.

This clone came up a few times. The CDR3 protein is CASSESKQGGTYGYTF. CDR3 DNA sequence: TGCGCCAGCAGTGAGTCGAAACAGGGTGGTACCTATGGCTACACCTTC. This chain uses TRBV10-2 with TRBJ1-2, with D perhaps matching TRBD1 (6 bases). V lost 0 bases and J lost 4, with 15 bases in between. Germline assignment: CDR1 WSHSY and CDR2 SAAADI. This CDR3 has 16 amino acids.

This rearrangement joins TRBV11-1 to TRBJ2-7, with 7 bases lining up with TRBD1. With 6 bases clipped from V and 7 bases from J, the junction kept 18 bases outside the gene matches. The CDR3 contains 16 residues. The germline gives CDR1 SGHAT, CDR2 FQDESV (reference sequence). CDR3 in DNA: TGTGCCAGCAGTCCGCTGCCGGGACAGCAGAGGTGGGAGCAGTACTTC. It is translated as CASSPLPGQQRWEQYF.

The CDR3 here is CASSKRLKTSGGEQFF. In DNA form, the CDR3 reads TGTGCCAGCAGTAAACGCCTCAAGACTAGCGGGGGGGAGCAGTTCTTC. V and J are TRBV6-6 and TRBJ2-1, with 13 bases fitting TRBD2. CDR1 is MNHNY and CDR2 is SVGAGI in the germline V gene (reference sequence). The CDR3 extends over 16 amino acids. With 5 bases clipped from V and 10 bases from J, the junction kept 11 bases outside the gene matches.

This chain connects TRBV29-1 to TRBJ1-5; D is possibly TRBD1 (6 bases). CDR1 SQVTM and CDR2 ANQGSEA come from the germline V gene. This CDR3 is 14 amino acids long. V shed 3 bases and J shed 5 bases, with 14 bases lying between them. This CDR3 is CSVEVGGLDQPQHF. In nucleotides, the CDR3 is TGCAGCGTTGAGGTGGGGGGGCTCGATCAGCCCCAGCATTTT.

The genes are TRBV6-5 and TRBJ2-5; TRBD1 aligns across 9 bases. Gene TRBJ2-7 matches the end of the DNA better, so the J call may be wrong. CDR3 length: 14 amino acids. Germline V gene sequence: CDR1 MNHEY, CDR2 SVGAGI. CDR3 in amino acids: CASSLTGGFYEQYF. DNA of the CDR3: TGTGCCAGCAGTTTGACAGGGGGATTCTACGAGCAGTACTTC.

V usage is TRBV7-9 and J usage is TRBJ1-2; D is perhaps TRBD1 (5 bases). CDR1 and CDR2 from the germline V gene are SEHNR and FQNEAQ (reference sequence). Trimming shortened V by 4 bases and J by 6 bases, and 12 bases separated the two germline ends. The CDR3 runs to 13 residues. DNA for the CDR3: TGTGCCAGCAGCTCGACGGACACTGATGGCTACACCTTC. Residues: CASSSTDTDGYTF.